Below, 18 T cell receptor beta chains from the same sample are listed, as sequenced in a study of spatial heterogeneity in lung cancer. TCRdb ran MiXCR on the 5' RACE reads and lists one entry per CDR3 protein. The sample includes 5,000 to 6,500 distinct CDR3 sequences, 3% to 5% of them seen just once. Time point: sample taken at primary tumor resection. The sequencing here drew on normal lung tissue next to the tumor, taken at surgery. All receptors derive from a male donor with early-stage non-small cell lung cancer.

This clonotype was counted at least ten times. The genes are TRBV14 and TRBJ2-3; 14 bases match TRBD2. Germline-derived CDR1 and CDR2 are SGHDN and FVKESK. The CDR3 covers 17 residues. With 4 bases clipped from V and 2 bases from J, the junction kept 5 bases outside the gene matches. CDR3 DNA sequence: TGTGCCAGCAGCCCGGGACTAGCGGGAGAGTACACAGATACGCAGTATTTT. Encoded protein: CASSPGLAGEYTDTQYF.

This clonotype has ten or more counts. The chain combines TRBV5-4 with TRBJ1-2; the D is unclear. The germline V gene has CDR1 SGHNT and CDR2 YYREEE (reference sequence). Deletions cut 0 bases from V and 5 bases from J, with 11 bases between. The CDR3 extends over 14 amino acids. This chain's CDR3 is CASSLAGLGYGYTF. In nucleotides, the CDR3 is TGTGCCAGCAGCTTGGCCGGACTGGGGTATGGCTACACCTTC.

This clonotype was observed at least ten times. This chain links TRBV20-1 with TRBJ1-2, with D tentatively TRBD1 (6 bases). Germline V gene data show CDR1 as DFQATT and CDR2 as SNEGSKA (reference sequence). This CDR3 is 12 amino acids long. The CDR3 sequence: CSPLGGGRGYTF. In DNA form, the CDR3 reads TGCAGCCCCTTGGGGGGGGGCCGGGGCTACACCTTC.

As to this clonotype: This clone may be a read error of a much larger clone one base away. The CDR3 spells CASSPGVRGPGQETQYF. The CDR3 nucleotides read TGCGCCAGCAGCCCCGGAGTACGAGGGCCTGGTCAGGAGACCCAGTACTTC. The rearrangement joins TRBV4-1 to TRBJ2-5; D possibly corresponds to TRBD2 (5 bases). V dropped 4 bases and J dropped 5 bases, with 23 bases sitting between them. Germline V gene lookup returns CDR1 MGHRA and CDR2 YSYEKL. This CDR3 is 17 amino acids long.

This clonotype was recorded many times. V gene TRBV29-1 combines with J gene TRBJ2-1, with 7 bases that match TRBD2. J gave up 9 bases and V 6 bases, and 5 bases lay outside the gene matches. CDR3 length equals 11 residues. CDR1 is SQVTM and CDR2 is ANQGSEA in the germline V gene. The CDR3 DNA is TGCAGCGTAGCCTTAGCGGGTGAGCAGTTCTTC. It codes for CSVALAGEQFF.

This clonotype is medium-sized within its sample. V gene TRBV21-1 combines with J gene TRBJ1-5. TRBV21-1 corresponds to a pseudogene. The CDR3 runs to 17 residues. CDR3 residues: CASSGSSAQKTNQPQHF. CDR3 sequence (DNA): TGTGCCAGCAGCGGGTCCTCCGCACAGAAGACAAATCAGCCCCAGCATTTT.

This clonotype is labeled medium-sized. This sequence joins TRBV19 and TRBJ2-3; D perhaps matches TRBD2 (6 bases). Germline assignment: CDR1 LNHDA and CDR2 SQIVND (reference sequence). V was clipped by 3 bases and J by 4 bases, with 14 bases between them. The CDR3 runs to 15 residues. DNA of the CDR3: TGTGCCAGTAGTATGGGGGGAACCGCGGCAGATACGCAGTATTTT. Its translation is CASSMGGTAADTQYF.

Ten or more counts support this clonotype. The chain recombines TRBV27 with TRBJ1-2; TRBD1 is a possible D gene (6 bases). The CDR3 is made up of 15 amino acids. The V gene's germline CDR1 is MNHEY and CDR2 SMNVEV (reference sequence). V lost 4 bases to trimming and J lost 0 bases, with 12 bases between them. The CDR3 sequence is CASSSLDRANYGYTF. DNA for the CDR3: TGTGCCAGCAGTTCCCTGGACAGAGCTAACTATGGCTACACCTTC.

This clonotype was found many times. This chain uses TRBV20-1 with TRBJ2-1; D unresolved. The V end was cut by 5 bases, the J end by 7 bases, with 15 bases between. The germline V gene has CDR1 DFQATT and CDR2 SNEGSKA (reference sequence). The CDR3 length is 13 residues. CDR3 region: CSAPPPPSNEQFF. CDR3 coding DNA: TGCAGTGCTCCCCCCCCCCCCTCAAATGAGCAGTTCTTC.

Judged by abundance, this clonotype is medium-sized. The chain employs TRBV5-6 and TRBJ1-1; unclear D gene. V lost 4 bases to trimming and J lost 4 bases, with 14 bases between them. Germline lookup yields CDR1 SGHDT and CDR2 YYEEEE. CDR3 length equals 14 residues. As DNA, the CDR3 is TGTGCCAGCAGCCATTGGGGTGGCGGCACTGAAGCTTTCTTT. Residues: CASSHWGGGTEAFF.

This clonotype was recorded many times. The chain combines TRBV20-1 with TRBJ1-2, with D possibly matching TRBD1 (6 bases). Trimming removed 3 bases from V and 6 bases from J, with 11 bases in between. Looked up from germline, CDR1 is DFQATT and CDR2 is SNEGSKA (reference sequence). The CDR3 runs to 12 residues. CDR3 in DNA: TGCAGTGCTAGCTCGGGGGGCGATGGCTACACCTTC. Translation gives CSASSGGDGYTF.

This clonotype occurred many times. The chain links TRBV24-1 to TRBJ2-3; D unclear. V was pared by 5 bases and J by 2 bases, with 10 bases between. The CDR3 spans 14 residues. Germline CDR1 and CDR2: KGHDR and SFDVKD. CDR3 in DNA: TGTGCCACCAGTGGGAACCTAGTCACAGATACGCAGTATTTT. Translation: CATSGNLVTDTQYF.

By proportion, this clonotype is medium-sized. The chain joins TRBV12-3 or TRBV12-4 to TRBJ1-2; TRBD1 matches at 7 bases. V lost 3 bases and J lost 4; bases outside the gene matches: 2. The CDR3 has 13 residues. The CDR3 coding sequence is TGTGCCAGCAGTTTGGGACAGCTCTATGGCTACACCTTC. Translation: CASSLGQLYGYTF.

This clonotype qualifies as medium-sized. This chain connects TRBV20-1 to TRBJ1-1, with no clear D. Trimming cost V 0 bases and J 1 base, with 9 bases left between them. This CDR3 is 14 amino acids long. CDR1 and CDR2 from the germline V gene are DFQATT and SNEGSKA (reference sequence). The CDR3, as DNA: TGCAGTGCTAGAGATATGTCCGGGAACACTGAAGCTTTCTTT. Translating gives CSARDMSGNTEAFF.

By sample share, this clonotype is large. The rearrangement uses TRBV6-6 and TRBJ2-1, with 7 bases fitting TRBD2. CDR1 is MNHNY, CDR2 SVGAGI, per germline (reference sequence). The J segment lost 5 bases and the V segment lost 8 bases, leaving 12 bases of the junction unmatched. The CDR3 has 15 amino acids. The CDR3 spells CASGRAGELDNEQFF. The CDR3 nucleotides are TGTGCCAGCGGACGGGCGGGAGAGTTAGACAATGAGCAGTTCTTC.

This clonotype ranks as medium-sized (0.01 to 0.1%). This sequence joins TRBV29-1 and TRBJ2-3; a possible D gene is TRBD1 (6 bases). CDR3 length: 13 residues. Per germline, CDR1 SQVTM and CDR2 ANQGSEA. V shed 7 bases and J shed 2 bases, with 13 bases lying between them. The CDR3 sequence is CSADTGTTDTQYF. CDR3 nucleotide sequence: TGCAGCGCCGACACAGGGACCACAGATACGCAGTATTTT.

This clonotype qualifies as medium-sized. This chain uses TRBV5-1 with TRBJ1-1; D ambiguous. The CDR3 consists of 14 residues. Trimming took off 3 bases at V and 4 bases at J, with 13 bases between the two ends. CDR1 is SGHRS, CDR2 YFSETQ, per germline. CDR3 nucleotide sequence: TGCGCCAGCAGCTCTCCGCGGGAGGGCACTGAAGCTTTCTTT. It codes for CASSSPREGTEAFF.

In DNA form, the CDR3 reads TGTGCCAGCAGGCCAGGACAGGATGGCTATGGCTACACCTTC. The encoded protein is CASRPGQDGYGYTF. This chain joins TRBV27 and TRBJ1-2; 7 bases match TRBD1. Germline V gene lookup returns CDR1 MNHEY and CDR2 SMNVEV (reference sequence). The trim removed 6 bases at V and 4 bases at J, leaving 8 bases unmatched. This CDR3 contains 14 residues.